The entry below describes one T cell receptor (beta chain). A few counts support this clone. Its antigen has not been determined. No much larger clonotype is one base removed from it; base qualities were not supplied. These data belong to a study of radiotherapy plus CTLA-4 blockade in lung cancer (dated by TCRdb to between 2017 and 2018). Study-level background: Objective responses occurred in roughly 20% of enrolled patients, and around 29% achieved disease control.

Focal radiation therapy combined with CTLA-4 blockade (ipilimumab) was tested in patients with chemo-refractory metastatic non-small-cell lung cancer. Libraries were constructed by the immunoSEQ multiplex PCR assay. This is the immuneACCESS table as TCRdb keeps it, with only in-frame sequences that have V and J called. A part of the clones is gone; compared with another copy, unresolved V genes explain less than half, and the rest is unexplained. The sample includes 30,000 or so clones, with over 60% observed a single time. The leading ten clones occupy roughly 4.8% of the sample. General findings and caveats noted by the study authors: Early dynamic changes in blood T cell clones, together with increased serum interferon-beta after radiation, were reported as the strongest predictors of response. After treatment with radiotherapy and ipilimumab, TCR clones that originated in tumors expanded in peripheral blood.

V drops 1 base and J drops 1 base, leaving 14 bases in between. For CDR1 and CDR2, the germline V gene lists SGHDN and FVKESK. The CDR3 has 18 amino acids, counting the end cysteine and phenylalanine. The sequence is cut down to CDR3 DNA, 54 bases in frame from base 1. Sequencing used peripheral blood, obtained from a patient treated with radiotherapy plus ipilimumab. The receptor was isolated from a human donor with non-small cell lung cancer whose response to radiotherapy plus ipilimumab could not be evaluated. The chain links TRBV14 with TRBJ2-6; 6 matching bases give a weak D call of TRBD2. The CDR3 sequence is CASSQVGGYLSGANVLTF. The DNA sequence is as follows: TGTGCCAGCAGCCAAGTCGGGGGTTACCTATCTGGGGCCAACGTCCTGACTTTC.